This T cell receptor (beta chain) was recovered during a study of STAT5B mutations in CD4+ large granular lymphocyte leukemia. Profiling relied on immunoSEQ multiplex PCR, and the TCRdb table lists in-frame clones only, not all of them. This sample has about 38,000 clones; 75% to 85% occur once, and the top ten carry around 1.2%. The CDR3 covers 14 residues. Per germline, CDR1 SGHKS and CDR2 YYEKEE (reference sequence). Trimming removed 5 bases at V and 3 bases at J, with 11 bases between. This sequence joins TRBV5-5 and TRBJ1-4; D is perhaps TRBD1 (5 bases). This clonotype was sampled from a human donor in good health. The source material was CD4+ T cells from blood buffy coats. CDR3 residues: CASSPGTANEKLFF. The CDR3 DNA is TGTGCCAGCAGTCCCGGGACGGCTAATGAAAAACTGTTTTTT.